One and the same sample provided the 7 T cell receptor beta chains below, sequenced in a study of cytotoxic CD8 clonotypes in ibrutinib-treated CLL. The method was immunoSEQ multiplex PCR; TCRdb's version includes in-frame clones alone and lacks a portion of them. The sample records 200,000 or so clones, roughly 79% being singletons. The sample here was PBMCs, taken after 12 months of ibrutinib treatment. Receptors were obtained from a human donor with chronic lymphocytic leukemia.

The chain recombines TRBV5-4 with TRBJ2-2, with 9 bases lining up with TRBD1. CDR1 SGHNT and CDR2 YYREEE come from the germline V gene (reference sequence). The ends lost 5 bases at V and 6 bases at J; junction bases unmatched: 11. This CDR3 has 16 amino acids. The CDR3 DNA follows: TGTGCCAGCAGTAGTTCGGGACAGGGTAATCCCGGGGAGCTGTTTTTT. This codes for CASSSSGQGNPGELFF.

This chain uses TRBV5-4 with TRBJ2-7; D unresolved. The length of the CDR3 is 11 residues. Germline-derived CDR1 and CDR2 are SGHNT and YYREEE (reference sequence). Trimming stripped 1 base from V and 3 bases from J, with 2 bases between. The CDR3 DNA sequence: TGTGCCAGCAGCTTGAACTACGAGCAGTACTTC. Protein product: CASSLNYEQYF.

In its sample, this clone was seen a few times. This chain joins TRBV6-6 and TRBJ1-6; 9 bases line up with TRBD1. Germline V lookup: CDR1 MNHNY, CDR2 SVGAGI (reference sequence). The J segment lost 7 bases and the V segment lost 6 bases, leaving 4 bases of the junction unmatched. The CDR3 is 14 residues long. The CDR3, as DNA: TGTGCCAGCAGCTTCGGACAGGGGAATTCACCCCTCCACTTT. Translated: CASSFGQGNSPLHF.

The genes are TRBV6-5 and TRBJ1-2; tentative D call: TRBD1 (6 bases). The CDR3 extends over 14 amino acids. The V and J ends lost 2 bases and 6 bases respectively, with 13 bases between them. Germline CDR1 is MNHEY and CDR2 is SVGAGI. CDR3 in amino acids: CASSYGGGADGYTF. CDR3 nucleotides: TGTGCCAGCAGTTACGGTGGGGGGGCGGATGGCTACACCTTC.

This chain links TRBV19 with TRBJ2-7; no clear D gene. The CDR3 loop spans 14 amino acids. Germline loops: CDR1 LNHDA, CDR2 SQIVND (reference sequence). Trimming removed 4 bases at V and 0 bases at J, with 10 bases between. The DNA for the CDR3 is TGTGCCAGTAGTAACACGGATAGCTCCTACGAGCAGTACTTC. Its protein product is CASSNTDSSYEQYF. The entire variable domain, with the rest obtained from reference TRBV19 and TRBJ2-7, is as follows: DGGITQSPKYLFRKEGQNVTLSCEQNLNHDAMYWYRQDPGQGLRLIYYSQIVNDFQKGDIAEGYSVSREKKESFPLTVTSAQKNPTAFYLCASSNTDSSYEQYFGPGTRLTVT.

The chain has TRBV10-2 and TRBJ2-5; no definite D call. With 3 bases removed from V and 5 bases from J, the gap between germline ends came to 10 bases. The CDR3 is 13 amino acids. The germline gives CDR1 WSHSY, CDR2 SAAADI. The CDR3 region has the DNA TGCGCCAGCAGTGAAAGGGTTGGGGAGACCCAGTACTTC. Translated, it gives CASSERVGETQYF.

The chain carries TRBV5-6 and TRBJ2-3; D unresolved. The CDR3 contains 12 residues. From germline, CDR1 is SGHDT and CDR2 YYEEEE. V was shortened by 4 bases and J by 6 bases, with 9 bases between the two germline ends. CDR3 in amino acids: CASSTVGDTQYF. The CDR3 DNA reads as TGTGCCAGCAGCACGGTGGGGGATACGCAGTATTTT.